Listed below are T cell receptor beta chains from one sample, sequenced in a study of T cells after yellow fever vaccination. One entry per CDR3 protein, called by TCRdb with MiXCR from the 5' RACE reads. The table shows roughly 500,000 distinct CDR3 sequences, with about 19% occurring only once. The material sequenced was PBMCs, taken 15 days after the yellow fever booster vaccination. The receptor set was obtained from a man under 40 who received the YFV17D yellow fever vaccine. CDR3s include the opening cysteine and the closing phenylalanine or tryptophan. Fields, in order: D gene, V gene, clone size, J gene, CDR3 DNA, CDR3 protein. A D gene is named only where the DNA matches it firmly. Size values are once, few and many counts, or a class for expanded clones, and some rows have none.

-,TRBV28,few,TRBJ2-3,TGTGCCAGCAGTTGGGTGGGAGAGGGGACAGATACGCAGTATTTT,CASSWVGEGTDTQYF
-,TRBV29-1,many,TRBJ2-3,TGCAGCGTCCCGAGGGGCACAGATACGCAGTATTTT,CSVPRGTDTQYF
-,TRBV30,-,TRBJ2-2,TGTGCCTGGAGTTTCCGACAGGCGAACACCGGGGAGCTGTTTTTT,CAWSFRQANTGELFF
-,TRBV28,few,TRBJ2-3,TGTGCCAGCAGGGCGGGGCAGTACACAGATACGCAGTATTTT,CASRAGQYTDTQYF
TRBD2,TRBV6-2/TRBV6-3,-,TRBJ2-4,TGTGCCAGCAGTTTTCGGACTAGCGGTGATACCAAAAACATTCAGTACTTC,CASSFRTSGDTKNIQYF
TRBD2,TRBV5-1,-,TRBJ2-4,TGCGCCAGCAGCTTGGATCCAGCGGGGGGCATTCAGTACTTC,CASSLDPAGGIQYF
TRBD2,TRBV20-1,few,TRBJ2-1,TGCAGTGCTAGCGGGAGGGTTGAGCAGTTCTTC,CSASGRVEQFF
-,TRBV20-1,few,TRBJ2-5,TGCAGTGCTAGAAATTCGGGGACCCAGTACTTC,CSARNSGTQYF
-,TRBV28,-,TRBJ2-7,TGTGCCAGCACTGGCGGTCGATCCTACGAGCAGTACTTC,CASTGGRSYEQYF
TRBD2,TRBV28,many,TRBJ2-5,TGTGCCAGCAGCCGCGGGGGACAAGAGACCCAGTACTTC,CASSRGGQETQYF
-,TRBV19,-,TRBJ2-1,TGTGCCAGTAGTATTGAGGGAGGCCCGCTCGAGCAGTTCTTC,CASSIEGGPLEQFF
TRBD2,TRBV12-3/TRBV12-4,-,TRBJ2-1,TGTGCCAGCAGTTTCGGCGGGAGCCCCAATGAGCAGTTCTTC,CASSFGGSPNEQFF
-,TRBV5-1,few,TRBJ2-1,TGCGCCAGTAAGCAACGGGGAGTTGGTGAGCAGTTCTTC,CASKQRGVGEQFF
TRBD1,TRBV25-1,-,TRBJ2-3,TGTGCCAGCAGGGAGCCGGGACAGGGGGTCTATACGCAGTATTTT,CASREPGQGVYTQYF